There are many counts of the clone carrying this TCR beta chain. The antigen is not known. The data are from a study of human T cells and chemical hapten exposure. TCRdb reprocessed the RACE reads with MiXCR, giving one entry per CDR3 protein. The sample carries approximately 350,000 distinct CDR3 sequences, about 6.3% recorded once. Documented time point: patch test 2, 6 weeks after DPC sensitization. The treatment is: therapeutic diphenylcyclopropenone sensitization with weekly scalp DPC. Each patch-test visit's blood sample preceded patch application. The study, taken as a whole, reports: PT1 expanded TCR numbers tracked positively with patch test score. Counts of TCRs above 1 in 1000 frequency stayed unchanged with DPC sensitization.

Germline loops: CDR1 MNHEY, CDR2 SVGAGI. The ends were cut back, 2 bases at V and 4 bases at J, with 14 bases in the middle. The CDR3 is 16 amino acids. V gene TRBV6-5 combines with J gene TRBJ1-4; D remains ambiguous. This sample comprised whole blood, obtained in connection with sensitization to the hapten diphenylcyclopropenone (DPC). The TCR was taken from a woman aged 18-29 years with alopecia areata. Some clones in this sample may be carry-over from other donors' samples. The CDR3 loop is CASSYGWGEINEKLFF. For the CDR3, the DNA is TGTGCCAGCAGTTACGGTTGGGGAGAGATTAATGAAAAACTGTTTTTT.